Below are 13 T cell receptor beta chains sequenced from a single sample in a study of blood T cell repertoires in COVID-19. Assay used: immunoSEQ multiplex PCR; TCRdb lists only in-frame clones, some missing. The data show more than 90,000 clones, with 70% to 90% seen just once and approximately 1.3% held by the top ten. The sample consisted of peripheral blood. The receptors were sampled from a man aged 35-49 years with acute or convalescent COVID-19.

This clone was recorded only once. The chain recombines TRBV14 with TRBJ1-4; D gene uncertain. Trimming left V 4 bases short and J 4 bases short, with 13 bases between. This CDR3 contains 15 residues. The germline gives CDR1 SGHDN, CDR2 FVKESK. The CDR3 coding sequence is TGTGCCAGCAGCCGCCTAGAGGAACATAATGAAAAACTGTTTTTT. As protein: CASSRLEEHNEKLFF.

V gene TRBV6-6 combines with J gene TRBJ2-3; TRBD1 matches 7 bases. The V and J ends lost 2 bases and 2 bases, in that order; junction bases with no gene match: 4. The length of the CDR3 is 15 residues. In germline, CDR1 is MNHNY, CDR2 SVGAGI (reference sequence). The CDR3 nucleotides read TGTGCCAGCAGTTACCGCGACAGGGACACAGATACGCAGTATTTT. Residues: CASSYRDRDTDTQYF.

This clone was observed once. This sequence joins TRBV3-1 (or the pseudogene TRBV3-2) and TRBJ2-3; 9 bases fit TRBD2. V lost 4 bases to trimming and J lost 4 bases; unmatched junction nucleotides: 9. Germline V lookup: CDR1 LGHDT, CDR2 YNNKEL (reference sequence). The CDR3 loop spans 16 amino acids. CDR3 in DNA: TGTGCCAGCAGCCTAAGGAGGGCTAGCGGGGCAGATACGCAGTATTTT. Protein product: CASSLRRASGADTQYF.

The chain uses TRBV7-2 and TRBJ1-5; D is unclear. This CDR3 is built from 15 residues. V was shortened by 6 bases and J by 0 bases, with 12 bases between the two germline ends. CDR1 is SGHTA and CDR2 is FQGNSA in the germline V gene. CDR3 residues: CASSLRFFSNQPQHF. The CDR3 DNA is TGTGCCAGCAGTCTACGGTTTTTTAGCAATCAGCCCCAGCATTTT.

This rearrangement joins TRBV9 to TRBJ1-2, with a tentative D call TRBD1 (5 bases). CDR3 length equals 15 residues. In germline, CDR1 is SGDLS, CDR2 YYNGEE. The V end lost 3 bases, the J end lost 0 bases, and 12 bases lay between the germline ends. In DNA, the CDR3 is TGTGCCAGCAGCGATAGGGGCGGCGCTAACTATGGCTACACCTTC. It is translated as CASSDRGGANYGYTF.

V usage is TRBV5-1 and J usage is TRBJ2-2, with D possibly TRBD2 on 6 matching bases. V lost 4 bases and J lost 4, with 14 bases in between. The CDR3 runs to 15 residues. The germline V gene encodes CDR1 SGHRS and CDR2 YFSETQ. The CDR3 is CASSRDLGSTGELFF. As DNA, the CDR3 is TGCGCCAGCAGCCGAGACCTCGGGAGCACCGGGGAGCTGTTTTTT.

The chain combines TRBV3-1 (or the pseudogene TRBV3-2) with TRBJ1-5; D possibly corresponds to TRBD1 (6 bases). This CDR3 region has 14 residues. Germline lookup yields CDR1 LGHDT and CDR2 YNNKEL (reference sequence). V dropped 3 bases and J dropped 7 bases, with 13 bases sitting between them. For the CDR3, the DNA is TGTGCCAGCAGCCACAGGGGAAATGGGCAGCCCCAGCATTTT. Residues: CASSHRGNGQPQHF.

This clone has only one observation. The gene calls are TRBV19 and TRBJ2-1, with a weak D call TRBD1 (6 bases). Looked up from germline, CDR1 is LNHDA and CDR2 is SQIVND (reference sequence). Trimming shortened V by 4 bases and J by 9 bases, and 25 bases separated the two germline ends. This CDR3 has 17 residues. The CDR3 DNA reads as TGTGCCAGTAGTACCATAACAGGGACGGACAGTTTACGTGAGCAGTTCTTC. It encodes CASSTITGTDSLREQFF. Complete variable domain (other parts from reference TRBV19 and TRBJ2-1): DGGITQSPKYLFRKEGQNVTLSCEQNLNHDAMYWYRQDPGQGLRLIYYSQIVNDFQKGDIAEGYSVSREKKESFPLTVTSAQKNPTAFYLCASSTITGTDSLREQFFGPGTRLTVL.

The gene calls are TRBV9 and TRBJ1-3; 9 nucleotides match TRBD1. Germline CDR1 reads SGDLS; CDR2 reads YYNGEE. V gave up 4 bases and J gave up 3 bases; unmatched junction bases: 11. This CDR3 is built from 17 residues. The CDR3 region has the DNA TGTGCCAGCAGCTCGGGACAGGGTAATCAAGTTGGAAACACCATATATTTT. This translates into CASSSGQGNQVGNTIYF. Together with reference TRBV9 and TRBJ1-3, the CDR3 gives the full variable domain: DSGVTQTPKHLITATGQRVTLRCSPRSGDLSVYWYQQSLDQGLQFLIQYYNGEERAKGNILERFSAQQFPDLHSELNLSSLELGDSALYFCASSSGQGNQVGNTIYFGEGSWLTVV.

V usage is TRBV6-6 and J usage is TRBJ2-7; D ambiguous. This CDR3 has 13 residues. Trimming took 1 base from V and 5 from J, leaving 9 bases between them. The germline gives CDR1 MNHNY, CDR2 SVGAGI (reference sequence). CDR3 residues: CASSYFGRDEQYF. The CDR3 DNA reads as TGTGCCAGCAGTTACTTCGGCCGGGACGAGCAGTACTTC.

The rearrangement joins TRBV29-1 to TRBJ2-5; maybe TRBD2 (5 bases). The length of the CDR3 is 15 residues. Germline V gene data show CDR1 as SQVTM and CDR2 as ANQGSEA. Trimming removed 2 bases from V and 1 base from J, with 14 bases in between. The CDR3 spells CSVELAKKVQETQYF. The CDR3 DNA reads TGCAGCGTTGAATTAGCGAAGAAGGTCCAAGAGACCCAGTACTTC. The full variable domain, its missing parts supplied by reference TRBV29-1 and TRBJ2-5, is SAVISQKPSRDICQRGTSLTIQCQVDSQVTMMFWYRQQPGQSLTLIATANQGSEATYESGFVIDKFPISRPNLTFSTLTVSNMSPEDSSIYLCSVELAKKVQETQYFGPGTRLLVL.

The V call is TRBV7-2, the J call TRBJ1-2, with D tentatively TRBD1 (5 bases). V dropped 5 bases and J dropped 5 bases, with 21 bases sitting between them. There are 16 residues in the CDR3. Germline values: CDR1 SGHTA, CDR2 FQGNSA. CDR3 nucleotide sequence: TGTGCCAGCAGCCAAGACCCGGCCAGGGAGGGGTATGGCTACACCTTC. This gives the protein CASSQDPAREGYGYTF.

The count of this clone is one. The chain recombines TRBV19 with TRBJ2-5, with D perhaps TRBD1 (6 bases). Germline CDR1 reads LNHDA; CDR2 reads SQIVND (reference sequence). The CDR3 is 12 residues long. The V and J ends lost 6 bases and 4 bases respectively, with 9 bases between them. CDR3 sequence (DNA): TGTGCCAGTAGCACAGGGTTAGAGACCCAGTACTTC. It encodes CASSTGLETQYF.